These 22 T cell receptor beta chains share one sample of origin, sequenced in a study of Ad26.COV2.S vaccination and SARS-CoV-2 variants. Treatment here: approximately 18 received Ad26.COV2.S at low or high dose, single or two shots; 5 received placebo; per-sample allocation not given. Specimens were obtained on day 63 following the first vaccine or placebo injection. TCRdb's copy holds only in-frame clones and misses some; the assay was immunoSEQ multiplex PCR. The table lists about 220,000 clones, roughly 90% of them singletons. The sequencing here drew on peripheral blood, taken in a trial of Ad26.COV2.S vaccine versus placebo. These receptors all stem from a person aged 18-60 years who received the Ad26.COV2.S COVID-19 vaccine or a placebo.

This clone was picked up a small number of times. This sequence joins TRBV11-2 and TRBJ2-6, with 10 nucleotides matching TRBD1. The CDR3 length is 17 residues. Germline CDR1 SGHAT, CDR2 FQNNGV. V dropped 7 bases and J dropped 4; count of bases not matched to a gene: 10. DNA for the CDR3: TGTGCCAGCACTCCCGGGACAGGGGCTTTGGGGGCCAACGTCCTGACTTTC. Translating it yields CASTPGTGALGANVLTF.

The rearrangement links TRBV2 to TRBJ2-2; a weak D match, TRBD2 (6 bases). With 9 bases removed from V and 1 base from J, the gap between germline ends came to 12 bases. CDR3 length: 14 residues. CDR1 is SNHLY, CDR2 FYNNEI, per germline. The CDR3 bases are TGTGCCAGACCGGGACTTGGGAACACCGGGGAGCTGTTTTTT. Protein sequence: CARPGLGNTGELFF.

This chain connects TRBV9 to TRBJ2-2; possible D gene TRBD2, 6 bases. CDR1 and CDR2 (germline): SGDLS, YYNGEE. Trimming cost V 4 bases and J 7 bases, with 17 bases left between them. The CDR3 consists of 15 residues. DNA for the CDR3: TGTGCCAGCAGCCCTCTTTTGGGGAGGATCGGGGAGCTGTTTTTT. This translates into CASSPLLGRIGELFF.

This chain joins TRBV14 and TRBJ2-5; 9 bases are a match to TRBD1. Trimming at V came to 0 bases and at J to 5 bases, leaving 10 bases not matched to a gene. Germline V lookup: CDR1 SGHDN, CDR2 FVKESK. CDR3 length: 17 residues. The CDR3 is CASSQDYSRTGDETQYF. CDR3 nucleotide sequence: TGTGCCAGCAGCCAAGATTATTCCCGGACAGGGGATGAGACCCAGTACTTC. The full variable domain, completed using reference TRBV14 and TRBJ2-5, is EAGVTQFPSHSVIEKGQTVTLRCDPISGHDNLYWYRRVMGKEIKFLLHFVKESKQDESGMPNNRFLAERTGGTYSTLKVQPAELEDSGVYFCASSQDYSRTGDETQYFGPGTRLLVL.

CDR3 DNA: TGTGCCACCAGTGACCTTCGACAGGGTGGGAACATTCAGTACTTC. Translated, it gives CATSDLRQGGNIQYF. V gene TRBV24-1 combines with J gene TRBJ2-4; 7 bases fit TRBD1. The length of the CDR3 is 15 residues. V dropped 4 bases and J dropped 7; count of bases not matched to a gene: 9. Germline V gene sequence: CDR1 KGHDR, CDR2 SFDVKD.

The chain joins TRBV6-6 to TRBJ1-5; the match to TRBD1 covers 7 bases. The germline CDR1 and CDR2 sequences are MNHNY and SVGAGI (reference sequence). The CDR3 contains 12 residues. J was trimmed by 4 bases and V by 10 bases; bases with no gene match: 4. CDR3 protein: CATRGGNQPQHF. The CDR3 bases are TGTGCCACCAGGGGGGGGAATCAGCCCCAGCATTTT.

J is TRBJ2-1 and V is TRBV2; 11 nucleotides agree with TRBD2. The ends lost 5 bases at V and 0 bases at J; junction bases unmatched: 6. Germline V lookup: CDR1 SNHLY, CDR2 FYNNEI. The CDR3 extends over 17 amino acids. The CDR3 DNA reads TGTGCCAGCAGTAACCTTAGCGGGAGGGGCTCCTACAATGAGCAGTTCTTC. Its protein product is CASSNLSGRGSYNEQFF. Complete variable domain (other parts from reference TRBV2 and TRBJ2-1): EPEVTQTPSHQVTQMGQEVILRCVPISNHLYFYWYRQILGQKVEFLVSFYNNEISEKSEIFDDQFSVERPDGSNFTLKIRSTKLEDSAMYFCASSNLSGRGSYNEQFFGPGTRLTVL.

J is TRBJ2-4 and V is TRBV11-2; TRBD2 might be the D (5 bases). The CDR3 is 15 residues long. V was pared by 2 bases and J by 4 bases, with 12 bases between. CDR1 and CDR2 from the germline V gene are SGHAT and FQNNGV. CDR3 sequence (DNA): TGTGCCAGCAGCTTATTTCCTACGGGAAAAAACATTCAGTACTTC. It specifies CASSLFPTGKNIQYF.

This rearrangement joins TRBV2 to TRBJ1-4, with TRBD1 matching over 9 bases. Looked up from germline, CDR1 is SNHLY and CDR2 is FYNNEI. The J segment lost 5 bases and the V segment lost 6 bases, leaving 10 bases of the junction unmatched. CDR3 length: 16 amino acids. The CDR3: CASSPLSGTGNEKLFF. CDR3 DNA sequence: TGTGCCAGCAGCCCGCTTTCCGGGACAGGGAATGAAAAACTGTTTTTT.

The V gene is TRBV5-5, the J gene TRBJ2-5; 9 bases are a match to TRBD2. The germline CDR1 and CDR2 sequences are SGHKS and YYEKEE (reference sequence). The CDR3 has 14 residues. Trimming at V came to 4 bases and at J to 4 bases, leaving 5 bases not matched to a gene. The CDR3 region is CASSVAGVGETQYF. Written as DNA, the CDR3 is TGTGCCAGCAGCGTAGCGGGAGTGGGAGAGACCCAGTACTTC.

This chain uses TRBV6-2 or TRBV6-3 with TRBJ2-7, with 10 bases matching TRBD1. V lost 5 bases and J lost 5; bases outside the gene matches: 3. The CDR3 runs to 13 residues. Looked up from germline, CDR1 is MNHEY and CDR2 is SVGEGT. Written as DNA, the CDR3 is TGTGCCAGCAGTCGACAGGGGGCGGACGAGCAGTACTTC. Amino acid sequence: CASSRQGADEQYF.

V is TRBV27 and J is TRBJ1-6; D is perhaps TRBD1 (5 bases). The V end lost 6 bases, the J end lost 5 bases, and 17 bases lay between the germline ends. CDR3 length: 16 amino acids. CDR1 is MNHEY, CDR2 SMNVEV, per germline (reference sequence). CDR3: CASSPRGERDNSPLHF. The CDR3 bases are TGTGCCAGCAGCCCACGGGGGGAAAGAGATAATTCACCCCTCCACTTT.

V and J are TRBV5-5 and TRBJ2-7; D not resolved. The CDR3 spans 15 residues. From germline, CDR1 is SGHKS and CDR2 YYEKEE (reference sequence). Trimming removed 0 bases from V and 5 bases from J, with 15 bases in between. The CDR3 nucleotides read TGTGCCAGCAGCTTGGTCTTGGCGCAGGCCCACGAGCAGTACTTC. Amino acids: CASSLVLAQAHEQYF. The variable domain in full, completed from reference TRBV5-5 and TRBJ2-7, reads DAGVTQSPTHLIKTRGQQVTLRCSPISGHKSVSWYQQVLGQGPQFIFQYYEKEERGRGNFPDRFSARQFPNYSSELNVNALLLGDSALYLCASSLVLAQAHEQYFGPGTRLTVT.

The genes are TRBV28 and TRBJ2-4, with 7 bases identical to TRBD1. The CDR3 length is 14 residues. Trimming cost V 6 bases and J 5 bases; bases outside gene matches: 7. Germline lookup yields CDR1 MDHEN and CDR2 SYDVKM. DNA of the CDR3: TGTGCCAGCAGGCAAACAGGGGCACAAAACATTCAGTACTTC. It specifies CASRQTGAQNIQYF.

This clone was picked up one time. The rearrangement links TRBV3-1 (or the pseudogene TRBV3-2) to TRBJ1-5, with D unclear. V was pared by 3 bases and J by 7 bases, with 7 bases between. The CDR3 length is 12 residues. Germline-derived CDR1 and CDR2 are LGHDT and YNNKEL (reference sequence). CDR3 in DNA: TGTGCCAGCAGCCATCGAGGGCAGCCCCAGCATTTT. Amino acids: CASSHRGQPQHF.

The J gene is TRBJ2-2, the V gene TRBV10-3; 11 bases line up with TRBD2. J was trimmed by 3 bases and V by 8 bases; bases with no gene match: 5. Germline V gives CDR1 ENHRY, CDR2 SYGVKD. The CDR3 contains 15 residues. CDR3 bases: TGTGCCATCGGCGGGACTAGCGGCTACACCGGGGAGCTGTTTTTT. Translation gives CAIGGTSGYTGELFF.

This chain joins TRBV14 and TRBJ1-1; D uncertain. Trimming pared 0 bases from V and 1 base from J, leaving 15 bases between. The CDR3 covers 17 residues. CDR1 and CDR2 from the germline V gene are SGHDN and FVKESK. This CDR3 is CASSQEVAGVWNTEAFF. The CDR3, as DNA: TGTGCCAGCAGCCAAGAAGTCGCCGGGGTTTGGAACACTGAAGCTTTCTTT.

The chain joins TRBV15 to TRBJ1-3, with no clear D. The CDR3 spans 15 residues. V gave up 3 bases and J gave up 3 bases, with 12 bases separating them. Germline loops: CDR1 LNHNV, CDR2 YYDKDF (reference sequence). The DNA of the CDR3 is TGTGCCACCAGCAGTCGGTTCGGCGTTGGAAACACCATATATTTT. The encoded protein is CATSSRFGVGNTIYF.

This chain uses TRBV4-1 with TRBJ2-1, with 8 bases aligning to TRBD1. This CDR3 has 19 residues. Germline-derived CDR1 and CDR2 are MGHRA and YSYEKL. The ends lost 3 bases at V and 0 bases at J; junction bases unmatched: 13. The CDR3 reads CASSHPTGEATHSYNEQFF. The CDR3 DNA reads as TGCGCCAGCAGCCACCCGACAGGGGAAGCCACCCACTCCTACAATGAGCAGTTCTTC.

The chain uses TRBV30 and TRBJ1-2; D gene uncertain. Trimming stripped 7 bases from V and 7 bases from J, with 4 bases between. Per the germline V gene, CDR1 is GTSNPN and CDR2 is SVGIG (reference sequence). The length of the CDR3 is 8 residues. The CDR3 DNA sequence: TGTGCCTCTGGTGGCTACACCTTC. This sequence encodes CASGGYTF.

The chain is built from TRBV7-9 and TRBJ2-3; perhaps TRBD2 as D (5 bases). The CDR3 contains 17 residues. V was trimmed by 6 bases and J by 1 base, leaving 20 bases between them. Per germline, CDR1 SEHNR and CDR2 FQNEAQ (reference sequence). The CDR3 loop reads CASRRILAQRGTDTQYF. DNA of the CDR3: TGTGCCAGCAGGCGCATACTGGCACAGAGGGGCACAGATACGCAGTATTTT. The variable domain in full, with the rest retrieved from reference TRBV7-9 and TRBJ2-3, is DTGVSQNPRHKITKRGQNVTFRCDPISEHNRLYWYRQTLGQGPEFLTYFQNEAQLEKSRLLSDRFSAERPKGSFSTLEIQRTEQGDSAMYLCASRRILAQRGTDTQYFGPGTRLTVL.

This sequence joins TRBV28 and TRBJ2-5; tentative D call: TRBD1 (8 bases). V was pared by 6 bases and J by 4 bases, with 18 bases between. Germline V gene sequence: CDR1 MDHEN, CDR2 SYDVKM. This CDR3 is 15 amino acids long. The CDR3 DNA is TGTGCCAGCAGGGAACCCACAGGGGGGGGAGAGACCCAGTACTTC. Translated: CASREPTGGGETQYF.